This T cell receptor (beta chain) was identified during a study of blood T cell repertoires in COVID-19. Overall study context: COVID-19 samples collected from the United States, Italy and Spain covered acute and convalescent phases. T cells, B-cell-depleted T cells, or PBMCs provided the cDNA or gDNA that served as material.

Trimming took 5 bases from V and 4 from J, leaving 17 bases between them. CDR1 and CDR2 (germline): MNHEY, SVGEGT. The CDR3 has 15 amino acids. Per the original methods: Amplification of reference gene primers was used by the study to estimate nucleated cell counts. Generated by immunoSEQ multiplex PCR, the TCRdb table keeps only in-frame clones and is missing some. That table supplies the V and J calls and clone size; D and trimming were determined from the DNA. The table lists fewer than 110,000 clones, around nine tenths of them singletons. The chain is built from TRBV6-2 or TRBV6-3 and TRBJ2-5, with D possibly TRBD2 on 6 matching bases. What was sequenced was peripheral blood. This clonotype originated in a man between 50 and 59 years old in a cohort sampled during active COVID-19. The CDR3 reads CASSDMRGGRETQYF. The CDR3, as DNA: TGTGCCAGCAGTGATATGCGGGGAGGTCGAGAGACCCAGTACTTC.